This T cell receptor (beta chain) was identified in a study of cytomegalovirus exposure and HLA in healthy donors. The CDR3 sequence is 13 residues long. Germline CDR1 reads SGHNT; CDR2 reads YYREEE (reference sequence). This PCR relied on a set of 60 Vbeta primers and 13 Jbeta primers. Profiling relied on immunoSEQ multiplex PCR, and the TCRdb table lists in-frame clones only, not all of them. The sample yields fewer than 350,000 clones, around nine tenths seen once. In regard to this clone: Sequence at one end of the junction differs from germline and may be a read error.

The TCR comes from a woman between 18 and 30 years old in good health and CMV-seronegative. The V and J genes are TRBV5-4 and TRBJ1-4; 7 bases align to TRBD1. Sequenced sample: PBMCs. CDR3 protein: CASGAGGNGKLFF. CDR3 in DNA: TGTGCCAGCGGCGCAGGGGGAAATGGAAAACTGTTTTTT. Full variable domain (remainder filled in from reference TRBV5-4 and TRBJ1-4): ETGVTQSPTHLIKTRGQQVTLRCSSQSGHNTVSWYQQALGQGPQFIFQYYREEENGRGNFPPRFSGLQFPNYSSELNVNALELDDSALYLCASGAGGNGKLFFGSGTQLSVL.